Reported below is one T cell receptor beta chain. Antigen specificity is unknown. This sample stems from a study of shared clonotypes between healthy human individuals. Study context: Donors had three CD4 naive, three CD4 memory, two CD8 naive and one CD8 memory plate apiece.

Study conclusions and caveats: Naive CD4 clonotypes were shared across a few donors at 5% to 6%.

It was 200 ng DNA, 28,000 or so T cell genomes, that sorted-subset replicate PCRs used. Method: immunoSEQ multiplex PCR; TCRdb's copy keeps in-frame clones and lacks some. The sample shows roughly 2.5 million clones, around 90% of them seen only once. Between the trimmed V and J ends, which lost 4 bases and 4 bases, there was a span of 13 bases. CDR3 length equals 13 residues. Germline CDR1 is GTSNPN and CDR2 is SVGIG (reference sequence). The sequence was obtained from a man aged 18 to 30 in good health. The sample comprised naive CD4+ T cells sorted from blood. Subset: CD45RA+ positively selected. The chain joins TRBV30 to TRBJ1-2; D possibly corresponds to TRBD1 (5 bases). DNA of the CDR3: TGTGCCTGGACGCCGCAGGGTACCTATGGCTACACCTTC. This translates into CAWTPQGTYGYTF.